This T cell receptor (beta chain) was recovered during a study of control samples from healthy donors and cancer patients. Sequencing was performed with immunoSEQ multiplex PCR; in TCRdb, only in-frame clones are kept and a portion is missing. The sample has about 92,000 clones, more than 75% seen once. Germline loops: CDR1 DFQATT, CDR2 SNEGSKA (reference sequence). The ends were cut back, 4 bases at V and 5 bases at J, with 8 bases in the middle. The CDR3 contains 11 residues. This chain uses TRBV20-1 with TRBJ2-5; no clear D gene. Specimen: blood. The receptor's source is a woman in her sixties in good health. The DNA of the CDR3 is TGCAGTGCTATACAAGGGGAGACCCAGTACTTC. Protein sequence: CSAIQGETQYF.